This is a list of T cell receptor beta chains from one sample in a study of blood T cells in healthy people across ages. From the 5' RACE reads, TCRdb called clonotypes with MiXCR, one entry per CDR3 protein. Found here are hundreds of thousands of distinct CDR3 sequences, under 70% of them singletons; the top ten hold 35% to 40%. The sequenced sample consisted of blood. The origin of the receptors is a man aged 55 to 69 in good health. Both conserved end residues are part of each CDR3. Each record gives: clone size, D gene, V gene, J gene, CDR3 DNA, CDR3 protein. A D gene is named only where the DNA matches it firmly. Size is stated for part of the rows, as once, few or many counts, or as a class when the clone is expanded.

size: -; D: -; V: TRBV6-1; J: TRBJ2-7; DNA: TGTGCCAGCAGTGAAGGGGCTTTGATTTCCTACGAGCAGTACTTC; CDR3: CASSEGALISYEQYF
size: few; D: -; V: TRBV10-1; J: TRBJ2-5; DNA: TGCGCCAGCAGTGAGTCCGGGGGAGAGACCCAGTACTTC; CDR3: CASSESGGETQYF
size: -; D: -; V: TRBV28; J: TRBJ1-1; DNA: TGTGCCAGCAAATGGGGTTCGAGAACTGAAGCTTTCTTT; CDR3: CASKWGSRTEAFF
size: -; D: TRBD1; V: TRBV27; J: TRBJ2-1; DNA: TGTGCCAGCAGGGCGAGACAGGGCTACAGTGAGCAGTTCTTC; CDR3: CASRARQGYSEQFF
size: once; D: -; V: TRBV25-1; J: TRBJ1-1; DNA: TGTGCCAGCAGGGGGGATCCACCTGAAGCTTTCTTT; CDR3: CASRGDPPEAFF
size: -; D: TRBD1; V: TRBV7-8; J: TRBJ1-4; DNA: TGTGCCAGCAGCGTTACTGGACAGGGAAATGAAAAACTGTTTTTT; CDR3: CASSVTGQGNEKLFF
size: -; D: TRBD2; V: TRBV29-1; J: TRBJ2-1; DNA: TGCAGCGTTGAGGGTCTAGCGGGGGGACACGATGAGCAGTTCTTC; CDR3: CSVEGLAGGHDEQFF
size: -; D: -; V: TRBV3-1; J: TRBJ2-7; DNA: TGTGCCAGCAGCCAAATGGGGTACGAGCAGTACTTC; CDR3: CASSQMGYEQYF
size: few; D: TRBD1; V: TRBV24-1; J: TRBJ2-7; DNA: TGTGCCACCAGTGAGAGTACAGGGGGAAATGAGCAGTACTTC; CDR3: CATSESTGGNEQYF
size: once; D: TRBD2; V: TRBV10-2; J: TRBJ2-7; DNA: TGCGCCAGCAAACTTGGGACTAGCGGGCGCTACGAGCAGTACTTC; CDR3: CASKLGTSGRYEQYF
size: -; D: TRBD1; V: TRBV20-1; J: TRBJ1-2; DNA: TGCAGTGCCCACATCGGACAGGGGGCTTATGGCTACACCTTC; CDR3: CSAHIGQGAYGYTF
size: -; D: -; V: TRBV7-9; J: TRBJ1-4; DNA: TGTGCCAGCAGCTTAGTAGAAGCGGGGGATGAAAAACTGTTTTTT; CDR3: CASSLVEAGDEKLFF
size: many; D: TRBD2; V: TRBV6-2/TRBV6-3; J: TRBJ2-1; DNA: TGTGCCAGCAGTCGACTAGCGGGGGGCTACAATGAGCAGTTCTTC; CDR3: CASSRLAGGYNEQFF
size: -; D: -; V: TRBV29-1; J: TRBJ2-2; DNA: TGCAGCGTTGATGTAGGGTTGCTCCCCGGGGAGCTGTTTTTT; CDR3: CSVDVGLLPGELFF
size: -; D: -; V: TRBV3-1; J: TRBJ2-7; DNA: TGCGCCAGCAGCCAGGGAGGGGGGCCACGCCTCTACGAGCAGTACTTC; CDR3: CASSQGGGPRLYEQYF
size: -; D: TRBD1; V: TRBV20-1; J: TRBJ1-1; DNA: TGCAGTGCGGCACTAACAGGGGGCAAGACTGAAGCTTTCTTT; CDR3: CSAALTGGKTEAFF
size: -; D: -; V: TRBV7-2; J: TRBJ2-7; DNA: TGTGCCAGCAGCTTATATGCAGGGTTGGGCGAGCAGTACTTC; CDR3: CASSLYAGLGEQYF
size: few; D: -; V: TRBV20-1; J: TRBJ2-4; DNA: TGCAGTGCCGACAGGCTAGCCAAAAACATTCAGTACTTC; CDR3: CSADRLAKNIQYF
size: many; D: TRBD1; V: TRBV5-6; J: TRBJ1-1; DNA: TGTGCCAGCAGCTCGACAGGGCTCCTCGTTATGAACACTGAAGCTTTCTTT; CDR3: CASSSTGLLVMNTEAFF
size: -; D: -; V: TRBV5-1; J: TRBJ1-6; DNA: TGCGCCAGCAGCTTGGCCCCGCGCCGGAGTAATTCACCCCTCCACTTT; CDR3: CASSLAPRRSNSPLHF
size: once; D: TRBD2; V: TRBV19; J: TRBJ2-1; DNA: TGTGCCAGTCGAAGGGCTAGCGGGGACTATGGGCAGTTCTTC; CDR3: CASRRASGDYGQFF
size: -; D: -; V: TRBV6-2/TRBV6-3; J: TRBJ2-3; DNA: TGTGCCAGCAGCGACCTAGCGAGAATGGCCACAGATACGCAGTATTTT; CDR3: CASSDLARMATDTQYF
size: -; D: TRBD2; V: TRBV29-1; J: TRBJ2-1; DNA: TGCAGCGCAGGACTAGCGGGGGGCGTGGAGACCCAGTTCTTC; CDR3: CSAGLAGGVETQFF
size: -; D: -; V: TRBV15; J: TRBJ1-2; DNA: TGTGCCACCAGCCCCCGGACAGTTTTCGGCTATGGCTACACCTTC; CDR3: CATSPRTVFGYGYTF
size: -; D: -; V: TRBV12-3/TRBV12-4; J: TRBJ2-3; DNA: TGTGCCAGCAGTCCTCTATTTGGAGGTACGCAGTATTTT; CDR3: CASSPLFGGTQYF
size: -; D: TRBD2; V: TRBV18; J: TRBJ2-5; DNA: TGTGCCAGCTCACGATCGGGACTAAGGGAGACCCAGTACTTC; CDR3: CASSRSGLRETQYF
size: -; D: TRBD2; V: TRBV7-9; J: TRBJ2-7; DNA: TGTGCCAGCAGCCCTCGGGGGGTCTCCTACAATGAGCAGTACTTC; CDR3: CASSPRGVSYNEQYF
size: few; D: TRBD1; V: TRBV4-1; J: TRBJ2-4; DNA: TGCGCCAGCAGCCAAGGCCGACAGGGCTACGAGCGTGAGTACTTC; CDR3: CASSQGRQGYEREYF
size: -; D: -; V: TRBV9; J: TRBJ2-1; DNA: TGTGCCAGCAGCGTTGGGGGGGCCTTCGGTAGTGAGCAGTTCTTC; CDR3: CASSVGGAFGSEQFF
size: -; D: -; V: TRBV7-2; J: TRBJ1-1; DNA: TGTGCCAGCAGCTCCACGGGGTTAGGGACTGAAGCTTTCTTT; CDR3: CASSSTGLGTEAFF
size: -; D: -; V: TRBV7-2; J: TRBJ2-7; DNA: TGTGCCAGCAGCTTACTCAACCCCTACGAGCAGTACTTC; CDR3: CASSLLNPYEQYF
size: -; D: -; V: TRBV21-1; J: TRBJ2-5; DNA: TGTGCCAGCAGCAGGGTTCGGGAGACCCAGTACTTC; CDR3: CASSRVRETQYF
size: -; D: -; V: TRBV29-1; J: TRBJ2-5; DNA: TGCAGCGTTGTTCTAGCGTCAGAGACCCAGTACTTC; CDR3: CSVVLASETQYF
size: few; D: TRBD1; V: TRBV6-1; J: TRBJ2-7; DNA: TGTGCCAGCAGTCCGCGAACAGGGGGCGCGAATGAGCAGTACTTC; CDR3: CASSPRTGGANEQYF
size: few; D: -; V: TRBV29-1; J: TRBJ2-5; DNA: TGCAGCGTTTCGACCGCTGGGGAGACCCAGTACTTC; CDR3: CSVSTAGETQYF
size: -; D: -; V: TRBV3-1; J: TRBJ2-6; DNA: TGTGCCAGCAGCCAAGTCCCAGGGACCTCTGGGGCCAACGTCCTGACTTTC; CDR3: CASSQVPGTSGANVLTF
size: -; D: TRBD1; V: TRBV5-1; J: TRBJ2-3; DNA: TGCGCCAGCAGCTTGCAGGGGGTACCCACAGATACGCAGTATTTT; CDR3: CASSLQGVPTDTQYF
size: -; D: -; V: TRBV10-1; J: TRBJ2-7; DNA: TGCGCCAGCAGTGGTATAGCCACCTACGAGCAGTACTTC; CDR3: CASSGIATYEQYF
size: few; D: -; V: TRBV10-3; J: TRBJ1-2; DNA: TGTGCCATCAGGGTCGACAGCAAATACTATGGCTACACCTTC; CDR3: CAIRVDSKYYGYTF
size: -; D: TRBD1; V: TRBV24-1; J: TRBJ2-3; DNA: TGTGCCACCAGGGGACAGGGAGATACGCAGTATTTT; CDR3: CATRGQGDTQYF
size: -; D: TRBD1; V: TRBV10-3; J: TRBJ1-5; DNA: TGTGCCATCAGTGAGTCTCCGGGACAGGGGAAGGTATGGGATCAGCCCCAGCATTTT; CDR3: CAISESPGQGKVWDQPQHF
size: -; D: -; V: TRBV4-1; J: TRBJ1-1; DNA: TGCGCCAGCAGCCTACAGAGCCAGGGGAACACTGAAGCTTTCTTT; CDR3: CASSLQSQGNTEAFF
size: many; D: -; V: TRBV29-1; J: TRBJ2-4; DNA: TGCAGCTTCAGGCTCGGAAACATTCAGTACTTC; CDR3: CSFRLGNIQYF
size: -; D: -; V: TRBV20-1; J: TRBJ1-6; DNA: TGCAGTGCTAGAGGGGGGCTGGGGAGCTCCTATAATTCACCCCTCCACTTT; CDR3: CSARGGLGSSYNSPLHF
size: -; D: TRBD2; V: TRBV2; J: TRBJ2-5; DNA: TGTGCCAGCAGTGAAACTAGCGGGGGAGAGACCCAGTACTTC; CDR3: CASSETSGGETQYF
size: -; D: TRBD2; V: TRBV10-1; J: TRBJ2-5; DNA: TGCGCCAGCAGCGAGACTAGCGGGGGGACGGAGACCCAGTACTTC; CDR3: CASSETSGGTETQYF
size: -; D: TRBD1; V: TRBV6-5; J: TRBJ2-7; DNA: TGTGCCAGCAGTACCCAGGGACAGGGTGTATTCGAGCAGTACTTC; CDR3: CASSTQGQGVFEQYF
size: -; D: -; V: TRBV10-3; J: TRBJ2-3; DNA: TGTGCCATCAGTCTAGTTGGAGATACGCAGTATTTT; CDR3: CAISLVGDTQYF
size: -; D: -; V: TRBV6-6; J: TRBJ2-5; DNA: TGTGCCAGCAGTTACTCAAGCCAGGGAGCAGAGACCCAGTACTTC; CDR3: CASSYSSQGAETQYF
size: -; D: TRBD2; V: TRBV2; J: TRBJ2-3; DNA: TGTGCCAGCAGGCCACTAGCGGGGGTCACAGATACGCAGTATTTT; CDR3: CASRPLAGVTDTQYF
size: -; D: -; V: TRBV21-1; J: TRBJ2-1; DNA: TGTGCCAGCAGCAAAACAGCGGCTCCTTACAGTGAGCAGTTCTTC; CDR3: CASSKTAAPYSEQFF
size: -; D: -; V: TRBV5-5; J: TRBJ1-2; DNA: TGTGCCAGCAGCCCAAGCGCGACAGTCCGTCCCTCTGGCTACACCTTC; CDR3: CASSPSATVRPSGYTF
size: -; D: -; V: TRBV20-1; J: TRBJ1-2; DNA: TGCAGTGCTAGAGGGGGAGGCTATGGCTACACCTTC; CDR3: CSARGGGYGYTF
size: -; D: TRBD2; V: TRBV11-3; J: TRBJ2-1; DNA: TGTGCCAGCAGCACTAGCGGGGCCCCCTACAATGAGCAGTTCTTC; CDR3: CASSTSGAPYNEQFF
size: -; D: -; V: TRBV21-1; J: TRBJ2-7; DNA: TGTGCCAGCAGCCCCTCTATTGCCGGGACAGGGGAAGACGAGCAGTACTTC; CDR3: CASSPSIAGTGEDEQYF